Here is one TCR beta chain with its context. Its antigen remains unidentified. The entry originates in a study of tissue T cells after allogeneic stem cell transplantation. Background on the study: Enrolled prospectively were adult allogeneic hematopoietic cell transplant recipients whose graft-versus-host disease was steroid-refractory. Findings of the study overall: Limitations included a small, clinically heterogeneous cohort and limited sampling depth.

Only in-frame clones appear in the TCRdb table, and some are missing; sequencing was by immunoSEQ multiplex PCR. This sample yields roughly 25,000 clones, of which 91% are seen a single time; approximately 2% belongs to the top ten. V was cut by 3 bases and J by 6 bases, with 15 bases left in between. This CDR3 is 14 amino acids long. Germline lookup yields CDR1 SEHNR and CDR2 FQNEAQ (reference sequence). This TCR was sampled from a male donor aged 60 or older who later had graft-versus-host disease after an allogeneic stem cell transplant. The source material was blood, sampled before transplantation. The genes are TRBV7-9 and TRBJ2-7; tentative D call: TRBD1 (5 bases). Here the CDR3 DNA reads TGTGCCAGCAGCTTGGCGGCAGCCCAGGGCGAGCAGTACTTC. Its protein is CASSLAAAQGEQYF.